These 25 T cell receptor beta chains share one sample of origin, sequenced in a study of T cell clonality in common variable immunodeficiency. Study observations and caveats: In common variable immunodeficiency, TCR beta chains reportedly carried fewer deletions and N-nucleotide insertions.

TCRdb keeps only in-frame clones here, not all; method: immunoSEQ multiplex PCR. In total the sample includes roughly 17,000 clones, none of them seen once. The antigens for these receptors are not known. Material for sequencing was peripheral blood mononuclear cells. These receptors were obtained from a human donor with common variable immunodeficiency.

In its sample, this clone was seen a few times. The CDR3 is cut off 3 residues early in the read; its end comes from the germline J gene. The chain links TRBV19 to TRBJ1-6, with D possibly matching TRBD1 (6 bases). Trimming pared 6 bases from V and 7 bases from J, leaving 13 bases between. Germline-derived CDR1 and CDR2 are LNHDA and SQIVND (reference sequence). This CDR3 has 14 amino acids. The part of the CDR3 DNA that was read is TGTGCCAGTAGATCCCGGGACAACAATTCACCC. Protein: CASRSRDNNSP. The CDR3 reads in full as CASRSRDNNSPLHF.

This clone was seen more than once but under ten times. The read is 3 residues too short to cover the CDR3 end, so that end is filled in from the germline J gene. The J gene is TRBJ1-2, the V gene TRBV7-9; a weak D match, TRBD1 (5 bases). There are 15 residues in the CDR3. Germline loops: CDR1 SEHNR, CDR2 FQNEAQ (reference sequence). V was cut by 5 bases and J by 4 bases, with 17 bases left in between. CDR3 DNA (partial): TGTGCCAGCAGCCCGCCGGACAACCCGTTCTATGGC. This encodes CASSPPDNPFYG. The CDR3 as a whole reads CASSPPDNPFYGYTF. Supplemented by reference TRBV7-9 and TRBJ1-2, the full variable domain reads DTGVSQNPRHKITKRGQNVTFRCDPISEHNRLYWYRQTLGQGPEFLTYFQNEAQLEKSRLLSDRFSAERPKGSFSTLEIQRTEQGDSAMYLCASSPPDNPFYGYTFGSGTRLTVV.

With respect to this clone: Sequencing ends 3 residues short of the CDR3 end; the germline J gene provides the rest. The chain recombines TRBV19 with TRBJ2-1; 9 bases align to TRBD1. Germline V CDR1 and CDR2: LNHDA, SQIVND (reference sequence). The CDR3 has 14 residues. Trimming removed 6 bases from V and 7 bases from J; junction bases left unmatched: 7. The CDR3 here is CASSRQGGKNEQFF. The covered CDR3 bases are TGTGCCAGTAGCAGACAGGGGGGAAAAAATGAG.

As regards this clone: The observed sequence ends 3 residues before the CDR3 terminus, with the missing tail filled in from the germline J gene. The chain recombines TRBV18 with TRBJ2-7; D is unresolved. V was shortened by 2 bases and J by 3 bases, with 5 bases between the two germline ends. CDR1 is KGHSH and CDR2 is LQKENI in the germline V gene. The CDR3 loop spans 12 amino acids. This CDR3 is CASSPANYEQYF. CDR3 bases read: TGTGCCAGCTCACCAGCGAACTACGAG.

This clone was detected only a few times. CDR3 protein: CASTGTLYEQYF. Partial CDR3 DNA: TGTGCCAGCACGGGGACACTTTACGAG. V is TRBV7-9 and J is TRBJ2-7; TRBD1 is a possible D gene (6 bases). With the read ending 3 residues before the CDR3 end, the germline J gene is used to fill in that end. Germline lookup yields CDR1 SEHNR and CDR2 FQNEAQ (reference sequence). V lost 7 bases and J 4 bases, leaving 11 bases between the germline ends. This CDR3 has 12 amino acids.

This clone was observed at least ten times. The missing CDR3 end, 3 residues past where the read stops, is filled in from the germline J gene. The chain is built from TRBV20-1 and TRBJ1-5, with TRBD1 as a possible D gene (5 bases). In germline, CDR1 is DFQATT, CDR2 SNEGSKA (reference sequence). This CDR3 spans 13 amino acids. V was pared by 0 bases and J by 5 bases, with 8 bases between. CDR3 DNA, as far as it was read: TGCAGTGCTAGAGATGCGGGGGATCAGCCC. Its protein is CSARDAGDQP. The complete CDR3 reads CSARDAGDQPQHF.

This clone was recorded many times. Read sequence stops 3 residues before the CDR3 end, and the germline J gene provides the missing end. The V call is TRBV18, the J call TRBJ2-4, with 9 positions matching TRBD1. Germline assignment: CDR1 KGHSH and CDR2 LQKENI. The CDR3 has 13 residues. The V segment lost 5 bases and the J segment 7 bases; nucleotides outside the gene matches: 3. The covered CDR3 bases are TGTGCCAGCTCATCCGACAGGGGGAACATT. Translation: CASSSDRGNI. The CDR3 in full is CASSSDRGNIQYF.

This clone was detected only a few times. The read terminates 3 residues before the CDR3 end, so the remaining end is supplied by the germline J gene. The chain uses TRBV7-2 and TRBJ1-1; tentatively, D is TRBD1 (5 bases). V lost 4 bases, J lost 7 bases, and 10 bases lay in between. The germline V gene encodes CDR1 SGHTA and CDR2 FQGNSA. This CDR3 contains 12 residues. CDR3 DNA (partial): TGTGCCAGCAGCTCTGGAGGGGATGAA. Protein product: CASSSGGDE. The whole CDR3 reads CASSSGGDEAFF.

Many counts were recorded for this clone. CDR3 bases read: TGTGCCAGTACCCCACAGGACAGGGGTGGGGGCAATCAGCCC. Translated: CASTPQDRGGGNQP. The whole CDR3 sequence is CASTPQDRGGGNQPQHF. The chain has TRBV19 and TRBJ1-5; 9 bases align to TRBD1. The sequence runs out 3 residues before the end of the CDR3; the remainder is reconstructed from the germline J gene. This CDR3 comprises 17 residues. The V and J ends lost 7 bases and 2 bases, in that order; junction bases with no gene match: 12. CDR1 and CDR2 from the germline V gene are LNHDA and SQIVND (reference sequence).

There are a few counts of this clone. The read falls 3 residues short of the CDR3 end, and the missing part is taken from the germline J gene. The V gene is TRBV7-3, the J gene TRBJ2-2, with TRBD1 as a possible D gene (6 bases). Trimming removed 1 base from V and 4 bases from J, with 10 bases in between. This CDR3 is built from 15 residues. CDR1 is SGHTA, CDR2 FQGTGA, per germline. The CDR3: CASSLITGRTGELFF. The CDR3 bases that were read are TGTGCCAGCAGCTTAATTACAGGGCGCACCGGGGAG.

Concerning this clone itself: Sequencing ends 3 residues short of the CDR3 end; the germline J gene provides the rest. The chain carries TRBV7-2 and TRBJ2-5; 7 positions match TRBD1. The CDR3 consists of 15 residues. The trim removed 5 bases at V and 5 bases at J, leaving 11 bases unmatched. In germline, CDR1 is SGHTA, CDR2 FQGNSA. CDR3 amino acids: CASSRQTGAGETQYF. Incomplete CDR3 DNA: TGTGCCAGCAGCCGGCAAACAGGGGCAGGGGAGACC.

A remark on this clone: The read ends 3 residues before the CDR3 terminus; that terminus is restored from the germline J gene. The chain uses TRBV30 and TRBJ1-1; 9 bases line up with TRBD1. This CDR3 has 11 amino acids. Germline assignment: CDR1 GTSNPN and CDR2 SVGIG (reference sequence). CDR3 protein: CAWTGTGEAFF. The sequenced part of the CDR3 DNA is TGTGCCTGGACTGGGACAGGGGAA.

This clone showed up just a few times. Read coverage stops 3 residues before the CDR3 terminus; the germline J gene supplies the remainder. This chain joins TRBV6-4 and TRBJ1-1; D is possibly TRBD1 (6 bases). CDR1 is MRHNA and CDR2 is SNTAGT in the germline V gene. The CDR3 contains 14 residues. V lost 5 bases and J 3 bases, leaving 13 bases between the germline ends. CDR3 DNA, as far as it was read: TGTGCCAGCAGTCTGGACAGATATGACACTGAA. Translation gives CASSLDRYDTE. The whole CDR3 protein is CASSLDRYDTEAFF.

Comments on this clone: Coverage ceases 3 residues before the CDR3 finishes, and the germline J gene fills in the end. The chain couples TRBV30 to TRBJ2-7, with a possible D match to TRBD1 (6 bases). Trimming took 0 bases from V and 2 from J, leaving 11 bases between them. CDR3 size: 14 residues. The V gene's germline CDR1 is GTSNPN and CDR2 SVGIG (reference sequence). The CDR3 loop is CAWSVSRGTYEQYF. The part of the CDR3 DNA that was read is TGTGCCTGGAGTGTATCTAGGGGGACCTACGAG.

To note about this clone: The CDR3 end is not reached by the read, which stops 3 residues before it; the germline J gene fills it in. The chain joins TRBV11-3 to TRBJ2-5, with 12 positions matching TRBD2. This CDR3 is built from 15 residues. V shed 5 bases and J 5 bases; nucleotides not matched to a gene: 6. Germline V gene data show CDR1 as SGHNT and CDR2 as YENEEA. The CDR3 reads CASSLGLAGKETQYF. The covered CDR3 bases are TGTGCCAGCAGCCTTGGACTAGCGGGGAAGGAGACC. The full variable domain, completed using reference TRBV11-3 and TRBJ2-5, is EAGVVQSPRYKIIEKKQPVAFWCNPISGHNTLYWYLQNLGQGPELLIRYENEEAVDDSQLPKDRFSAERLKGVDSTLKIQPAELGDSAVYLCASSLGLAGKETQYFGPGTRLLVL.

This clone was recorded a few times. The CDR3 protein is CSAPSTGHTYEQYF. The CDR3 bases that were read are TGCAGTGCTCCCTCGACAGGGCATACCTACGAG. The chain carries TRBV20-1 and TRBJ2-7, with 7 bases that match TRBD1. The read finishes 3 residues shy of the CDR3 end, and the germline J gene is used to complete it. Germline V CDR1 and CDR2: DFQATT, SNEGSKA (reference sequence). The length of the CDR3 is 14 residues. V gave up 5 bases and J gave up 2 bases; unmatched junction bases: 9.

For this clone: The CDR3 end is not reached by the read, which stops 3 residues before it; the germline J gene fills it in. The rearrangement joins TRBV30 to TRBJ1-1; 7 positions agree with TRBD1. CDR3 size: 14 residues. After removal of 4 bases from V and 1 base from J, the junction contained 6 bases not matched to a gene. CDR1 is GTSNPN, CDR2 SVGIG, per germline (reference sequence). The CDR3 DNA, read in part, is TGTGCCTGGATAGTCAGACAGGGGAACACTGAA. Protein: CAWIVRQGNTE. The whole CDR3 region reads CAWIVRQGNTEAFF.

This clone was seen a few times. The read ends 3 residues shy of where the CDR3 ends; the end is completed using the germline J gene. The V call is TRBV11-1, the J call TRBJ2-1; possible D gene TRBD1, 6 bases. The CDR3 contains 13 residues. The germline gives CDR1 SGHAT, CDR2 FQDESV (reference sequence). V lost 8 bases and J lost 4, with 12 bases in between. CDR3 DNA (partial): TGTGCCAGCCAGGACAGAGATTACAATGAG. Its protein is CASQDRDYNE. The CDR3 reads in full as CASQDRDYNEQFF.

This clone was counted many times. The missing CDR3 end, 3 residues past where the read stops, is filled in from the germline J gene. The chain couples TRBV20-1 to TRBJ1-2; TRBD1 aligns across 7 bases. The CDR3 sequence is 14 residues long. Per germline, CDR1 DFQATT and CDR2 SNEGSKA (reference sequence). Germline trimming cut 5 bases from V and 4 bases from J; bases unmatched to any gene: 10. The chain's CDR3 is CSASAARGLYGYTF. The CDR3 DNA, read in part, is TGCAGTGCTTCCGCCGCAAGGGGGCTCTATGGC.

This clone was found many times. Coverage ceases 3 residues before the CDR3 finishes, and the germline J gene fills in the end. The V gene is TRBV20-1, the J gene TRBJ1-5, with 10 bases matching TRBD1. Germline lookup yields CDR1 DFQATT and CDR2 SNEGSKA (reference sequence). CDR3 length: 14 residues. V shed 6 bases and J 6 bases; nucleotides not matched to a gene: 8. The CDR3 spells CSARRQGAGQPQHF. The sequenced part of the CDR3 DNA is TGCAGTGCGAGACGACAGGGGGCCGGTCAGCCC.

The table lists this clone with a few counts. The read stops 3 residues short of the end of the CDR3; the missing end is completed from the germline J gene. J is TRBJ2-7 and V is TRBV7-9, with D tentatively TRBD2 (7 bases). The CDR3 extends over 14 amino acids. Trimming stripped 5 bases from V and 6 bases from J, with 17 bases between. CDR1 is SEHNR and CDR2 is FQNEAQ in the germline V gene (reference sequence). The sequenced part of the CDR3 DNA is TGTGCCAGCAGCCCGTGGGGGGGCTTAGGCGAG. Translation: CASSPWGGLGE. The full CDR3 is CASSPWGGLGEQYF.

The sample holds a few counts of this clone. The CDR3 end lies 3 residues beyond the end of the read and is filled in from the germline J gene. This chain uses TRBV11-3 with TRBJ2-1, with D tentatively TRBD2 (5 bases). The V gene's germline CDR1 is SGHNT and CDR2 YENEEA. The CDR3 spans 13 residues. V was cut by 5 bases and J by 6 bases, with 11 bases left in between. The CDR3 DNA, read in part, is TGTGCCAGCAGCAAGACCGGGGTCAATGAG. Translation: CASSKTGVNE. The full CDR3 protein reads CASSKTGVNEQFF.

Comments on this clone: Coverage ceases 3 residues before the CDR3 finishes, and the germline J gene fills in the end. The genes are TRBV30 and TRBJ2-5; TRBD1 matches 8 bases. V lost 5 bases and J lost 5; bases outside the gene matches: 10. CDR3 length equals 14 residues. CDR1 and CDR2 (germline): GTSNPN, SVGIG (reference sequence). CDR3 bases read: TGTGCCTGGCGACGGACAGGGAAGCTGGAGACC. This encodes CAWRRTGKLET. In full, the CDR3 reads CAWRRTGKLETQYF. Combining the CDR3 with reference TRBV30 and TRBJ2-5 gives the whole variable domain SQTIHQWPATLVQPVGSPLSLECTVEGTSNPNLYWYRQAAGRGLQLLFYSVGIGQISSEVPQNLSASRPQDRQFILSSKKLLLSDSGFYLCAWRRTGKLETQYFGPGTRLLVL.

This clone was observed a few times. The sequenced fragment ends 3 residues before the CDR3 boundary, so the rest is inferred from the germline J gene. The chain links TRBV5-1 to TRBJ2-3; a weak D match, TRBD2 (5 bases). The CDR3 totals 15 residues. Germline CDR1 is SGHRS and CDR2 is YFSETQ. The ends were cut back, 1 base at V and 3 bases at J, with 12 bases in the middle. The CDR3 bases that were read are TGCGCCAGCAGCTTGCTCACCAGCGGAACAGATACG. Encoded protein: CASSLLTSGTDT. The entire CDR3 sequence reads CASSLLTSGTDTQYF.

This clone was counted only a few times. Read coverage stops 3 residues before the CDR3 terminus; the germline J gene supplies the remainder. The chain combines TRBV2 with TRBJ2-1; possibly TRBD2 for D (6 bases). There are 15 residues in the CDR3. V was trimmed by 6 bases and J by 3 bases, leaving 15 bases between them. CDR1 is SNHLY, CDR2 FYNNEI, per germline. The sequenced CDR3 bases are TGTGCCAGCAGACCGGGACTCCGAAGCTACAATGAG. Protein product: CASRPGLRSYNE. The CDR3, in full, reads CASRPGLRSYNEQFF.